Listed below are T cell receptor beta chains from one sample, sequenced in a study of CXCR3-negative and CXCR3-positive naive CD8 T cells. TCRdb reworked the 5' RACE reads into one entry per CDR3 protein, no DNA. The ten top clones account for approximately 0.51%, within a sample of around 140,000 distinct CDR3 sequences. The specimen sequenced was naive CXCR3- CD8+ T cells from blood. Receptor source: a human donor in good health. Some clones in this sample may be carry-over from other donors' samples. The CDR3 runs from the conserved cysteine through the conserved F or W.

>TRBJ2-3|TRBV12-3/TRBV12-4
CASSLSTRRERTDTQYF
>TRBJ2-7|TRBV5-1
CASSPWAGYEQYF
>TRBJ2-1|TRBV29-1
CSGTGSTDEQFF
>TRBJ1-2|TRBV4-1
CASSWSLTTNYGYTF
>TRBJ2-1|TRBV5-1
CASSLASYNEQFF
>TRBJ1-6|TRBV14
CASSQDAGPLFLALHF
>TRBJ2-1|TRBV28
CASSFLVAGGPNEQFF
>TRBJ2-6|TRBV9
CASSTRGGSGANVLTF
>TRBJ2-5|TRBV5-1
CASSLSVGVQETQYF
>TRBJ1-2|TRBV28
CASSSSRKGAFDYGYTF
>TRBJ2-1|TRBV9
CASSVYLGNEQFF
>TRBJ2-7|TRBV5-1
CASSLVPSLAYEQYF
>TRBJ2-2|TRBV7-2
CASSFGSGGVNTGELFF
>TRBJ2-3|TRBV19
CASSERATDTQYF
>TRBJ1-1|TRBV4-3
CASSQEPKRWTEAFF
>TRBJ2-5|TRBV25-1
CASSESGVEGYQETQYF
>TRBJ2-1|TRBV7-9
CASSPGGGEQFF
>TRBJ1-3|TRBV9
CASSAKGLGNTIYF
>TRBJ2-3|TRBV9
CASSGGGELWTDTQYF